Below are 30 T cell receptor beta chains sequenced from a single sample in a study of technical replicates of blood from several donors. TCRdb keeps only in-frame clones here, not all; method: immunoSEQ multiplex PCR. Of about 75,000 clones in the sample, 92% were seen once. Sequencing used T cells isolated from PBMCs. The receptors stem from a human donor in good health.

The table lists this clone with a few counts. The chain has TRBV27 and TRBJ2-7; D remains unclear. V gave up 2 bases and J gave up 7 bases, with 15 bases separating them. CDR3 length: 14 amino acids. From germline, CDR1 is MNHEY and CDR2 SMNVEV (reference sequence). The CDR3 region has the DNA TGTGCCAGCAGTTTAGGGTCAGCCGTGAGGGAGCAGTACTTC. Protein: CASSLGSAVREQYF.

This chain links TRBV1 with TRBJ2-1; the tabulated D call, TRBD2, remains unverified against the DNA. TRBV1 counts as a pseudogene. The CDR3 totals 19 residues. As DNA, the CDR3 is TGCACCAGCAGCCAAGAGTCCGCGGGAGGGCCTCTGGACTACAATGAGCAGTTCTTC. Its translation is CTSSQESAGGPLDYNEQFF.

The gene calls are TRBV6-1 and TRBJ1-2, with 7 bases lining up with TRBD1. The CDR3 is 15 residues long. Germline V lookup: CDR1 MNHNS, CDR2 SASEGT. The V gene end was trimmed by 7 bases and the J gene end by 8 bases; junction bases not matched to a gene: 16. The CDR3 coding sequence is TGTGCCAGCACCACATATAACACAGGGGACGAGGGCTACACCTTC. This translates into CASTTYNTGDEGYTF.

This chain links TRBV7-3 with TRBJ2-2; 7 bases line up with TRBD2. Germline-derived CDR1 and CDR2 are SGHTA and FQGTGA. The CDR3 covers 18 residues. J gave up 1 base and V 1 base, and 9 bases lay outside the gene matches. CDR3 residues: CASSLMETGTMNTGELFF. CDR3 coding DNA: TGTGCCAGCAGCTTAATGGAAACCGGGACTATGAACACCGGGGAGCTGTTTTTT.

The chain combines TRBV25-1 with TRBJ2-1; D is possibly TRBD1 (6 bases). V was trimmed by 3 bases and J by 9 bases, leaving 12 bases between them. This CDR3 is 13 amino acids long. Germline V gene data show CDR1 as MGHDK and CDR2 as SYGVNS. The CDR3 reads CASSDSQGSEQFF. CDR3 sequence (DNA): TGTGCCAGCAGTGATTCTCAGGGGAGTGAGCAGTTCTTC.

This clone has just one count. The chain couples TRBV5-1 to TRBJ1-3; no reliable D call. The CDR3 consists of 15 residues. Trimming removed 0 bases at V and 0 bases at J, with 7 bases between. Germline V lookup: CDR1 SGHRS, CDR2 YFSETQ. CDR3: CASSLEGVSGNTIYF. CDR3 DNA: TGCGCCAGCAGCTTGGAGGGAGTCTCTGGAAACACCATATATTTT.

The chain links TRBV6-4 to TRBJ1-4; the match to TRBD1 covers 7 bases. The CDR3 has 15 amino acids. In germline, CDR1 is MRHNA, CDR2 SNTAGT. V trimming: 4 bases; J trimming: 3 bases; junction bases outside the gene matches: 5. CDR3 amino acids: CASSVLGQANEKLFF. CDR3 DNA sequence: TGTGCCAGCAGTGTCTTAGGACAGGCTAATGAAAAACTGTTTTTT.

This clone was counted once. The V call is TRBV5-4, the J call TRBJ2-5, with TRBD1 identical over 7 bases. The CDR3 consists of 14 residues. The V segment lost 4 bases and the J segment 5 bases; nucleotides outside the gene matches: 8. Germline V gives CDR1 SGHNT, CDR2 YYREEE (reference sequence). CDR3 in DNA: TGTGCCAGCAGCACGGAGACAGGGAGCGAGACCCAGTACTTC. Amino acids: CASSTETGSETQYF.

V usage is TRBV5-3 and J usage is TRBJ2-2; 12 bases are a match to TRBD2. TRBV5-3 is filed as an ORF, its function uncertain. This CDR3 has 17 amino acids. V was pared by 7 bases and J by 6 bases, with 13 bases of the junction left unmatched. CDR3 DNA sequence: TGTGCCAGAGTGGGATCGACTAGCGGGAGATGGGCCGGGGAGCTGTTTTTT. It specifies CARVGSTSGRWAGELFF.

The rearrangement uses TRBV10-2 and TRBJ2-5; D might be TRBD1 (6 bases). The CDR3 loop spans 11 amino acids. Germline V lookup: CDR1 WSHSY, CDR2 SAAADI. Trimming removed 2 bases from V and 10 bases from J, with 8 bases in between. In DNA form, the CDR3 reads TGCGCCAGCAGTGAGGGGGGACACCAGTACTTC. Residues: CASSEGGHQYF.

The chain carries TRBV27 and TRBJ2-2, with 8 bases identical to TRBD2. The CDR3 runs to 18 residues. With 3 bases clipped from V and 4 bases from J, the junction kept 13 bases outside the gene matches. In germline, CDR1 is MNHEY, CDR2 SMNVEV (reference sequence). The CDR3 reads CASSFYSGGGRVTGELFF. In nucleotides, the CDR3 is TGTGCCAGCAGTTTTTATTCGGGGGGGGGACGAGTCACCGGGGAGCTGTTTTTT.

The V call is TRBV6-5, the J call TRBJ2-7, with D possibly TRBD2 on 6 matching bases. Per germline, CDR1 MNHEY and CDR2 SVGAGI. Trimming removed 0 bases from V and 7 bases from J, with 16 bases in between. CDR3 length equals 15 residues. CDR3 region: CASSYSKGGAREQYF. The CDR3 region has the DNA TGTGCCAGCAGTTACTCGAAGGGCGGGGCTAGGGAGCAGTACTTC.

This clone appeared once. The rearrangement uses TRBV7-2 and TRBJ1-1; 7 bases align to TRBD1. CDR3 length: 16 amino acids. The V and J ends lost 1 base and 7 bases, in that order; junction bases with no gene match: 12. CDR1 and CDR2 (germline): SGHTA, FQGNSA. The CDR3 sequence is CASSLGQGLKAFEAFF. CDR3 nucleotides: TGTGCCAGCAGCTTAGGACAGGGCCTCAAGGCCTTTGAAGCTTTCTTT.

This chain links TRBV11-2 with TRBJ1-2; D gene ambiguous. CDR1 is SGHAT, CDR2 FQNNGV, per germline. Trimming stripped 2 bases from V and 4 bases from J, with 8 bases between. The CDR3 covers 13 residues. The CDR3 nucleotides read TGTGCCAGCAGCTTACAGGCAGTCTATGGCTACACCTTC. Its protein is CASSLQAVYGYTF.

This clone came up a few times. The gene calls are TRBV19 and TRBJ1-1; TRBD1 agrees at 8 bases. Germline V lookup: CDR1 LNHDA, CDR2 SQIVND (reference sequence). The CDR3 consists of 13 residues. Germline trimming cut 8 bases from V and 1 base from J; bases unmatched to any gene: 3. CDR3 in DNA: TGTGCCAGTGATGGACAGGGGAACACTGAAGCTTTCTTT. This translates into CASDGQGNTEAFF.

This clone has a single count. The rearrangement links TRBV27 to TRBJ2-6; D is undetermined. CDR1 is MNHEY and CDR2 is SMNVEV in the germline V gene (reference sequence). V lost 5 bases to trimming and J lost 1 base, with 12 bases between them. The CDR3 extends over 16 amino acids. CDR3 protein: CASSPLRGSGANVLTF. CDR3 nucleotides: TGTGCCAGCAGTCCTCTTCGAGGATCTGGGGCCAACGTCCTGACTTTC.

The gene calls are TRBV9 and TRBJ2-1, with TRBD2 matching over 11 bases. Per germline, CDR1 SGDLS and CDR2 YYNGEE. This CDR3 has 15 amino acids. Losses at the gene ends were 4 bases for V and 6 bases for J; bases not matched to a gene: 6. The CDR3 DNA reads TGTGCCAGCAGCACGGGACTAGCGGACCTCAATGAGCAGTTCTTC. Translated: CASSTGLADLNEQFF.

The gene calls are TRBV5-6 and TRBJ1-5, with 8 bases that match TRBD1. The CDR3 runs to 15 residues. The germline CDR1 and CDR2 sequences are SGHDT and YYEEEE. V lost 3 bases, J lost 3 bases, and 5 bases stayed unmatched. CDR3 sequence: CASSWTGFPNQPQHF. As DNA, the CDR3 is TGTGCCAGCAGCTGGACAGGGTTCCCCAATCAGCCCCAGCATTTT.

The chain uses TRBV28 and TRBJ2-3; 9 bases align to TRBD2. Germline V CDR1 and CDR2: MDHEN, SYDVKM. Trimming took 1 base from V and 0 from J; bases not matched to a gene: 5. This CDR3 contains 17 residues. The CDR3 sequence is CASSLSHSGSSTDTQYF. CDR3 sequence (DNA): TGTGCCAGCAGTTTATCCCATAGCGGGAGTAGCACAGATACGCAGTATTTT.

The rearrangement uses TRBV9 and TRBJ2-7; D is unclear. The V end lost 0 bases, the J end lost 6 bases, and 10 bases lay between the germline ends. Germline V CDR1 and CDR2: SGDLS, YYNGEE. CDR3 size: 13 residues. The CDR3 DNA follows: TGTGCCAGCAGCGTAGTCCCCTCTCCCGAGCAGTACTTC. Translated: CASSVVPSPEQYF.

CDR3 nucleotide sequence: TGTGCCAGCAGCGTCGGGGACAGGGATGTGGATACGCAGTATTTT. It yields the protein CASSVGDRDVDTQYF. This rearrangement joins TRBV7-3 to TRBJ2-3; 9 bases are a match to TRBD1. Germline CDR1 is SGHTA and CDR2 is FQGTGA. J was trimmed by 6 bases and V by 5 bases; bases with no gene match: 9. The CDR3 has 15 amino acids.

V gene TRBV28 combines with J gene TRBJ2-7; D is undetermined. The CDR3 is made up of 14 amino acids. From germline, CDR1 is MDHEN and CDR2 SYDVKM. Between the trimmed V and J ends, which lost 6 bases and 0 bases, there was a span of 12 bases. The CDR3 loop reads CASRTYVSSYEQYF. CDR3 in DNA: TGTGCCAGCAGAACCTATGTAAGCTCCTACGAGCAGTACTTC.

This chain connects TRBV7-2 to TRBJ2-5; D is possibly TRBD2 (5 bases). CDR1 is SGHTA, CDR2 FQGNSA, per germline. The CDR3 contains 12 residues. V was trimmed by 7 bases and J by 5 bases, leaving 11 bases between them. This CDR3 is CASNGMEETQYF. In nucleotides, the CDR3 is TGTGCCAGCAACGGGATGGAGGAGACCCAGTACTTC.

The chain recombines TRBV6-4 with TRBJ2-5; 8 nucleotides align to TRBD1. CDR1 is MRHNA, CDR2 SNTAGT, per germline. The CDR3 has 16 residues. J lost 4 bases, V lost 5 bases, and 12 bases had no gene match. The CDR3 coding sequence is TGTGCCAGCAGTCCGAACCGGACAGGGCCGTCAGAGACCCAGTACTTC. It is translated as CASSPNRTGPSETQYF.

This chain connects TRBV5-6 to TRBJ1-2; no definite D call. Germline V gene sequence: CDR1 SGHDT, CDR2 YYEEEE. The ends were cut back, 0 bases at V and 5 bases at J, with 14 bases in the middle. This CDR3 comprises 15 residues. CDR3 sequence: CASSLASADSYGYTF. CDR3 DNA: TGTGCCAGCAGCTTGGCGTCCGCGGACTCTTATGGCTACACCTTC.

This clone was picked up one time. V and J are TRBV19 and TRBJ1-5, with D possibly TRBD1 on 6 matching bases. Germline V gene lookup returns CDR1 LNHDA and CDR2 SQIVND (reference sequence). V was clipped by 6 bases and J by 8 bases, with 17 bases between them. CDR3 size: 14 residues. CDR3 region: CASSIDRSTEPQHF. The CDR3 nucleotides read TGTGCCAGTAGCATCGACAGGTCCACGGAGCCCCAGCATTTT.

The rearrangement uses TRBV5-1 and TRBJ1-2; D unclear. V lost 1 base to trimming and J lost 2 bases, with 15 bases between them. CDR1 is SGHRS and CDR2 is YFSETQ in the germline V gene. This CDR3 spans 16 amino acids. This chain's CDR3 is CASSLSLPSPNYGYTF. CDR3 DNA: TGCGCCAGCAGCTTGAGCCTACCATCCCCAAACTATGGCTACACCTTC. The whole variable domain, remainder taken from reference TRBV5-1 and TRBJ1-2, is KAGVTQTPRYLIKTRGQQVTLSCSPISGHRSVSWYQQTPGQGLQFLFEYFSETQRNKGNFPGRFSGRQFSNSRSEMNVSTLELGDSALYLCASSLSLPSPNYGYTFGSGTRLTVV.

This clone turned up a few times. The V and J genes are TRBV9 and TRBJ1-1; TRBD1 aligns across 7 bases. V was clipped by 6 bases and J by 2 bases; unmatched bases: 7. The germline gives CDR1 SGDLS, CDR2 YYNGEE. This CDR3 is 14 amino acids long. The CDR3 is CASTRGQVNTEAFF. The CDR3 nucleotides are TGTGCCAGCACCCGAGGACAGGTCAACACTGAAGCTTTCTTT.

The chain recombines TRBV2 with TRBJ1-1; D gene unclear. The V and J ends lost 3 bases and 1 base respectively, with 9 bases between them. CDR3 length: 14 amino acids. From germline, CDR1 is SNHLY and CDR2 FYNNEI. The CDR3 bases are TGTGCCAGCAGTGAGTACAACCCGAACACTGAAGCTTTCTTT. Translated: CASSEYNPNTEAFF. Full variable domain (remainder filled in from reference TRBV2 and TRBJ1-1): EPEVTQTPSHQVTQMGQEVILRCVPISNHLYFYWYRQILGQKVEFLVSFYNNEISEKSEIFDDQFSVERPDGSNFTLKIRSTKLEDSAMYFCASSEYNPNTEAFFGQGTRLTVV.

The chain links TRBV19 to TRBJ2-2, with D maybe TRBD1 (6 bases). Between the trimmed V and J ends, which lost 4 bases and 2 bases, there was a span of 8 bases. The CDR3 is 14 residues long. CDR1 and CDR2 (germline): LNHDA, SQIVND (reference sequence). The CDR3 DNA reads as TGTGCCAGTAGTAACAGGGCCAACACCGGGGAGCTGTTTTTT. It specifies CASSNRANTGELFF.